This TCR beta chain was identified during a study of patients and donors after allogeneic stem cell transplantation. Via MiXCR, TCRdb re-called the RT-PCR reads, giving one row per CDR3 protein. Of hundreds of thousands of distinct CDR3 sequences listed, 15% to 20% are singletons. This clonotype has just a few counts. The TCR sequence derives from a human donor who was either an allogeneic HSCT recipient or a stem cell or donor lymphocyte infusion donor (not recorded which). It is not recorded whose cells these are; they may come from a transplant donor. Input material: blood, either unsorted or a sorted T cell fraction (not recorded which).

The chain's CDR3 is CASSEAPQGLYEQYF. The CDR3 nucleotides are TGTGCCAGCAGTGAGGCTCCACAAGGATTATACGAGCAGTACTTC. The V gene is TRBV2, the J gene TRBJ2-7; D gene unclear. V lost 3 bases and J 4 bases, leaving 16 bases between the germline ends. Germline V gene data show CDR1 as SNHLY and CDR2 as FYNNEI. This CDR3 comprises 15 residues.